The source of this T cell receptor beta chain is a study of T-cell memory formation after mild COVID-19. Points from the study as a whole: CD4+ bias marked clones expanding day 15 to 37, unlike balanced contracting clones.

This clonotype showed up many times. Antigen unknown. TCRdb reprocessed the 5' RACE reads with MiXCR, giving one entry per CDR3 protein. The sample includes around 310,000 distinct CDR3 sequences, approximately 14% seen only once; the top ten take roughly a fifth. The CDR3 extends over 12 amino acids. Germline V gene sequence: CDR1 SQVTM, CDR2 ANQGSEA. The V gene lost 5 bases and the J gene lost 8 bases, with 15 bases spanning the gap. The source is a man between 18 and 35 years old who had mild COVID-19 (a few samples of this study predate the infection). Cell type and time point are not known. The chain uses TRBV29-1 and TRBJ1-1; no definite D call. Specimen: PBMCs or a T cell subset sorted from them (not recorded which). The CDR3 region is CSVCSQTPEAFF. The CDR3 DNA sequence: TGCAGCGTTTGTTCCCAAACCCCCGAAGCTTTCTTT.